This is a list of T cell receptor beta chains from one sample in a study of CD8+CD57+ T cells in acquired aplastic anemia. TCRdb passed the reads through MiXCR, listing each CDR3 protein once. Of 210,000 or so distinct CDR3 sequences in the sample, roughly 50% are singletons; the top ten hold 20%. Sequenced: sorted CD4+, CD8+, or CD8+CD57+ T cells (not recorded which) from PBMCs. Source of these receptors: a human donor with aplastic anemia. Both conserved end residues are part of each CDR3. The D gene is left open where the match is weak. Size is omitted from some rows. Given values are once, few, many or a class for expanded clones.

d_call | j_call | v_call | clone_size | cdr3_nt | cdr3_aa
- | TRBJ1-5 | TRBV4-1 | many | TGCGCCAGCAGCCAAGTCGAGCAGGGCAATCAGCCCCAGCATTTT | CASSQVEQGNQPQHF
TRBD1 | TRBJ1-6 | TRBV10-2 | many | TGCGCCAGCAGTGAGGCAGGACAGGGGGCATCACCCCTCCACTTT | CASSEAGQGASPLHF
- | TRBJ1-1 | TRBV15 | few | TGTGCCACCAGCACCCCTCCAGTAGGTAACACTGAAGCTTTCTTT | CATSTPPVGNTEAFF
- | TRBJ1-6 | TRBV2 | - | TGTGCCAGCAGTGAGACGAGAACCGGGCCCCTCCACTTT | CASSETRTGPLHF
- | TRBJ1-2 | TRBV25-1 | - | TGTGCCAGCAGTGAAAGGGGCGTTAACTATGGCTACACCTTC | CASSERGVNYGYTF
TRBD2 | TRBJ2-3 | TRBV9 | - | TGTGCCAGCACCCTAGCGGGGGGGTCAGATACGCAGTATTTT | CASTLAGGSDTQYF
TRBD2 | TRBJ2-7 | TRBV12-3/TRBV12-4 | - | TGTGCCAGCAGTTTATACGCGGGGGGATCCTACGAGCAGTACTTC | CASSLYAGGSYEQYF
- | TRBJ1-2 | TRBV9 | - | TGTGCCAGCAGCCCTGACGCTGATGACTACACCTTC | CASSPDADDYTF
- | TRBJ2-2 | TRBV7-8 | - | TGTGCCAGCAGCGAGACAAGGAACACCGGGGAGCTGTTTTTT | CASSETRNTGELFF
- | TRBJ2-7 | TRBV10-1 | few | TGCGCCAGCAGTGAGTCGGCCGGGAGAAGCTACGAGCAGTACTTC | CASSESAGRSYEQYF
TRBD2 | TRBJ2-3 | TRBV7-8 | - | TGTGCCAGCAGCCCCCTAGCGGGGCGGAATGAGCAGTATTTT | CASSPLAGRNEQYF
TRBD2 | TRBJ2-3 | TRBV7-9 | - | TGTGCCAGCAGCCGCCTAACGGGGGGGGATACGCAGTATTTT | CASSRLTGGDTQYF
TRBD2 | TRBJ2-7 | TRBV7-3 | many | TGTGCCAGCAGCCGAACGGGGGGGGGGACCTACGAGCAGTACTTC | CASSRTGGGTYEQYF
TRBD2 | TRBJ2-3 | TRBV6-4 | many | TGTGCCAGCAGTGACTTTCCCTCCCGGGGGGGAGGCACAGATACGCAGTATTTT | CASSDFPSRGGGTDTQYF
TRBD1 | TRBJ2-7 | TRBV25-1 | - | TGTGCCAGCAGTTTCCAGGGGGCGGCCTACGAGCAGTACTTC | CASSFQGAAYEQYF
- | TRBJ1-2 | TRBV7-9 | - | TGTGCCAGCAGCTTACCCTGGGGTGGCTACACCTTC | CASSLPWGGYTF
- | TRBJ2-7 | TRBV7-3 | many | TGTGCCAGCAGCGCAGGACGGAGCTACGAGCAGTACTTC | CASSAGRSYEQYF
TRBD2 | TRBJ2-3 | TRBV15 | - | TGTGCCACCAGCAGAGGGATAGCGGGGAGGGCCCTGGAGAATTTT | CATSRGIAGRALENF
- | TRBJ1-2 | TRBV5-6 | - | TGTGCCAGCAGCTTGGGCTGGGGGGCGGAAGGCTATGGCTACACCTTC | CASSLGWGAEGYGYTF
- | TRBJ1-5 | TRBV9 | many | TGTGCCAGCAGCGCGGGCCCTAATCAGCCCCAGCATTTT | CASSAGPNQPQHF